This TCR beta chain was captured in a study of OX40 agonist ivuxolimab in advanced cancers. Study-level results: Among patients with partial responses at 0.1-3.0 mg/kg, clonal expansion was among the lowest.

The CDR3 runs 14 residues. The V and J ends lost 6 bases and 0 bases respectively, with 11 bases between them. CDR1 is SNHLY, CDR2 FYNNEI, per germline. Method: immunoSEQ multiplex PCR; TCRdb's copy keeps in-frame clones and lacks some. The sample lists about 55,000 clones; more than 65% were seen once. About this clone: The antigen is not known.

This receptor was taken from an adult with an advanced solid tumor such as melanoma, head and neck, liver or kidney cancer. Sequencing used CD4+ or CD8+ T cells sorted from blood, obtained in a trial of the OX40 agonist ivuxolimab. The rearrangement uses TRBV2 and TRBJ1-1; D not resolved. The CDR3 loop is CASRIGRLNTEAFF. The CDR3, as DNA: TGTGCCAGCAGGATTGGACGATTGAACACTGAAGCTTTCTTT. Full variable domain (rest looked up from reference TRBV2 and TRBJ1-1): EPEVTQTPSHQVTQMGQEVILRCVPISNHLYFYWYRQILGQKVEFLVSFYNNEISEKSEIFDDQFSVERPDGSNFTLKIRSTKLEDSAMYFCASRIGRLNTEAFFGQGTRLTVV.